These T cell receptor beta chains were read from a single sample in a study of CD8 T cells in ankylosing spondylitis. Each CDR3 protein gets one entry after TCRdb re-called the 5' RACE reads with MiXCR. The sample has hundreds of thousands of distinct CDR3 sequences, about 19% seen once; the top ten hold roughly 8.3%. What was sequenced was blood, either unsorted or a sorted T cell fraction (not recorded which). These receptors came from a male donor with ankylosing spondylitis or in good health (not recorded which). CDR3s include the opening cysteine and the closing phenylalanine or tryptophan. A D gene is named only where the DNA matches it firmly. Clone size is stated in some rows and not others, as once, few, many or a class when expanded.

j_gene: TRBJ2-1
abundance: few
v_gene: TRBV27
d_gene: TRBD2
CDR3aa: CASRAASGGYNEQFF
CDR3nt: TGTGCCAGCAGGGCAGCTAGCGGGGGCTACAATGAGCAGTTCTTC

j_gene: TRBJ2-5
abundance: -
v_gene: TRBV7-2
d_gene: TRBD2
CDR3aa: CASSLQVSGGPETQYF
CDR3nt: TGTGCCAGCAGCTTACAGGTCTCGGGGGGGCCGGAGACCCAGTACTTC

j_gene: TRBJ2-1
abundance: -
v_gene: TRBV10-3
d_gene: TRBD1
CDR3aa: CAISESFGTGGSNEQFF
CDR3nt: TGTGCCATCAGTGAGTCTTTCGGGACAGGGGGTTCCAATGAGCAGTTCTTC

j_gene: TRBJ1-2
abundance: many
v_gene: TRBV10-3
d_gene: TRBD1
CDR3aa: CAINGLAGGYYGYTF
CDR3nt: TGTGCCATCAACGGGCTCGCAGGGGGATATTATGGCTACACCTTC

j_gene: TRBJ1-6
abundance: -
v_gene: TRBV20-1
d_gene: TRBD1
CDR3aa: CSARDGTGNSPLHF
CDR3nt: TGCAGTGCTAGAGATGGGACAGGGAATTCACCCCTCCACTTT

j_gene: TRBJ2-1
abundance: few
v_gene: TRBV30
d_gene: TRBD1
CDR3aa: CAWRAPGQGNEQFF
CDR3nt: TGTGCCTGGAGAGCCCCGGGACAGGGCAATGAGCAGTTCTTC

j_gene: TRBJ1-3
abundance: -
v_gene: TRBV6-5
d_gene: TRBD1
CDR3aa: CASSYGRDSSGNTIYF
CDR3nt: TGTGCCAGCAGTTACGGACGGGACAGCTCTGGAAACACCATATATTTT

j_gene: TRBJ1-1
abundance: -
v_gene: TRBV5-1
d_gene: -
CDR3aa: CASSSKTGVGTEAFF
CDR3nt: TGCGCCAGCAGCTCAAAGACGGGGGTGGGCACTGAAGCTTTCTTT

j_gene: TRBJ1-1
abundance: -
v_gene: TRBV2
d_gene: -
CDR3aa: CARRTSMNTEAFF
CDR3nt: TGTGCCAGACGGACGAGTATGAACACTGAAGCTTTCTTT

j_gene: TRBJ2-5
abundance: few
v_gene: TRBV7-2
d_gene: TRBD1
CDR3aa: CASSPRQGEETQYF
CDR3nt: TGTGCCAGCAGCCCGAGACAGGGGGAGGAGACCCAGTACTTC

j_gene: TRBJ1-1
abundance: -
v_gene: TRBV15
d_gene: -
CDR3aa: CATSRDGGTEAFF
CDR3nt: TGTGCCACCAGCAGAGATGGAGGCACTGAAGCTTTCTTT

j_gene: TRBJ1-6
abundance: few
v_gene: TRBV20-1
d_gene: TRBD1
CDR3aa: CSARTTGGAYNSPLHF
CDR3nt: TGCAGTGCTAGAACCACAGGGGGGGCTTATAATTCACCCCTCCACTTT

j_gene: TRBJ2-3
abundance: -
v_gene: TRBV9
d_gene: -
CDR3aa: CASSEGGLRGITQYF
CDR3nt: TGTGCCAGCAGTGAAGGGGGTTTAAGAGGGATAACGCAGTATTTT

j_gene: TRBJ1-1
abundance: -
v_gene: TRBV5-1
d_gene: -
CDR3aa: CASSLVGGVVNTEAFF
CDR3nt: TGCGCCAGCAGCTTGGTCGGGGGTGTGGTTAACACTGAAGCTTTCTTT

j_gene: TRBJ1-1
abundance: -
v_gene: TRBV6-1
d_gene: TRBD1
CDR3aa: CASSHMTRPTGPNTEAFF
CDR3nt: TGTGCCAGCAGCCACATGACCCGGCCGACAGGGCCAAACACTGAAGCTTTCTTT

j_gene: TRBJ2-1
abundance: -
v_gene: TRBV14
d_gene: -
CDR3aa: CASSQPPLGVNEQFF
CDR3nt: TGTGCCAGCAGCCAACCCCCCCTGGGAGTGAATGAGCAGTTCTTC

j_gene: TRBJ1-6
abundance: -
v_gene: TRBV5-1
d_gene: TRBD1
CDR3aa: CASSLATGRSPLHF
CDR3nt: TGCGCCAGCAGCTTGGCGACAGGGCGTTCACCCCTCCACTTT

j_gene: TRBJ2-3
abundance: -
v_gene: TRBV3-1
d_gene: TRBD2
CDR3aa: CASSQAARGGVWQYF
CDR3nt: TGTGCCAGCAGCCAAGCGGCGCGGGGGGGTGTGTGGCAGTATTTT

j_gene: TRBJ2-2
abundance: -
v_gene: TRBV29-1
d_gene: -
CDR3aa: CSVSSTDTGELFF
CDR3nt: TGCAGCGTTTCGTCCACCGACACCGGGGAGCTGTTTTTT

j_gene: TRBJ2-2
abundance: many
v_gene: TRBV29-1
d_gene: -
CDR3aa: CSVDRGNTGELFF
CDR3nt: TGCAGCGTTGACAGGGGAAACACCGGGGAGCTGTTTTTT

j_gene: TRBJ2-2
abundance: -
v_gene: TRBV12-3/TRBV12-4
d_gene: TRBD2
CDR3aa: CASSPQLAGGGELFF
CDR3nt: TGTGCCAGCAGTCCTCAACTAGCGGGAGGGGGGGAGCTGTTTTTT

j_gene: TRBJ2-3
abundance: -
v_gene: TRBV29-1
d_gene: -
CDR3aa: CSAEGGTDTQYF
CDR3nt: TGCAGCGCGGAAGGGGGCACAGATACGCAGTATTTT

j_gene: TRBJ2-6
abundance: few
v_gene: TRBV27
d_gene: -
CDR3aa: CASSRDLYSGANVLTF
CDR3nt: TGTGCCAGCAGTCGGGACCTATACTCTGGGGCCAACGTCCTGACTTTC

j_gene: TRBJ2-3
abundance: -
v_gene: TRBV18
d_gene: -
CDR3aa: CASSPYASDTQYF
CDR3nt: TGTGCCAGCTCACCTTATGCCTCAGATACGCAGTATTTT

j_gene: TRBJ2-1
abundance: -
v_gene: TRBV7-6
d_gene: TRBD1
CDR3aa: CASSSIQGVYNEQFF
CDR3nt: TGTGCCAGCAGCTCGATCCAGGGGGTATACAATGAGCAGTTCTTC

j_gene: TRBJ2-5
abundance: few
v_gene: TRBV9
d_gene: TRBD1
CDR3aa: CASSSSGQGQGTQYF
CDR3nt: TGTGCCAGCAGCTCTTCAGGACAGGGCCAAGGGACCCAGTACTTC

j_gene: TRBJ1-5
abundance: many
v_gene: TRBV24-1
d_gene: -
CDR3aa: CATSDHTTGSNQPQHF
CDR3nt: TGTGCCACCAGTGACCATACGACAGGAAGCAATCAGCCCCAGCATTTT

j_gene: TRBJ2-2
abundance: few
v_gene: TRBV24-1
d_gene: -
CDR3aa: CATSETTGNTGELFF
CDR3nt: TGTGCCACCAGTGAAACGACAGGGAACACCGGGGAGCTGTTTTTT

j_gene: TRBJ1-1
abundance: many
v_gene: TRBV12-3/TRBV12-4
d_gene: -
CDR3aa: CASSPRSDTEAFF
CDR3nt: TGTGCCAGCAGTCCCCGCAGTGACACTGAAGCTTTCTTT

j_gene: TRBJ1-1
abundance: -
v_gene: TRBV2
d_gene: -
CDR3aa: CASRVKTENTEAFF
CDR3nt: TGTGCCAGCAGGGTAAAGACAGAGAACACTGAAGCTTTCTTT

j_gene: TRBJ2-3
abundance: -
v_gene: TRBV12-3/TRBV12-4
d_gene: -
CDR3aa: CASSLRASADTQYF
CDR3nt: TGTGCCAGCAGTTTAAGGGCTAGTGCAGATACGCAGTATTTT

j_gene: TRBJ2-5
abundance: few
v_gene: TRBV7-8
d_gene: -
CDR3aa: CAILTAQETQYF
CDR3nt: TGTGCCATCTTGACAGCCCAAGAGACCCAGTACTTC

j_gene: TRBJ1-6
abundance: -
v_gene: TRBV12-3/TRBV12-4
d_gene: -
CDR3aa: CASTGQRDSPLHF
CDR3nt: TGTGCCAGCACAGGACAGCGAGATTCACCCCTCCACTTT

j_gene: TRBJ2-3
abundance: -
v_gene: TRBV9
d_gene: TRBD2
CDR3aa: CASSEKERETDTQYF
CDR3nt: TGTGCCAGCAGCGAAAAGGAGCGGGAGACAGATACGCAGTATTTT

j_gene: TRBJ1-6
abundance: few
v_gene: TRBV3-1
d_gene: -
CDR3aa: CASSIDRSSPLHF
CDR3nt: TGTGCCAGCAGCATTGACAGATCTTCACCCCTCCACTTT

j_gene: TRBJ2-3
abundance: few
v_gene: TRBV7-2
d_gene: TRBD2
CDR3aa: CASSTTSGRAQDTQYF
CDR3nt: TGTGCCAGCAGCACGACTAGCGGGAGGGCCCAAGATACGCAGTATTTT

j_gene: TRBJ2-5
abundance: -
v_gene: TRBV5-1
d_gene: TRBD1
CDR3aa: CASSLGGRGRQETQYF
CDR3nt: TGCGCCAGCAGCCTTGGTGGCAGGGGGCGTCAAGAGACCCAGTACTTC

j_gene: TRBJ2-3
abundance: -
v_gene: TRBV28
d_gene: TRBD1
CDR3aa: CASSHTGGRDTQYF
CDR3nt: TGTGCCAGCAGCCACACAGGGGGGCGAGATACGCAGTATTTT

j_gene: TRBJ2-1
abundance: -
v_gene: TRBV5-1
d_gene: TRBD1
CDR3aa: CASSKGQGYNEQFF
CDR3nt: TGCGCCAGCAGCAAGGGACAGGGTTACAATGAGCAGTTCTTC

j_gene: TRBJ2-5
abundance: few
v_gene: TRBV12-3/TRBV12-4
d_gene: TRBD2
CDR3aa: CASSSDLAGGTQYF
CDR3nt: TGTGCCAGCAGTTCGGATCTAGCGGGTGGGACCCAGTACTTC

j_gene: TRBJ1-2
abundance: few
v_gene: TRBV2
d_gene: -
CDR3aa: CASSEWASNYGYTF
CDR3nt: TGTGCCAGCAGTGAGTGGGCCAGTAACTATGGCTACACCTTC

j_gene: TRBJ2-5
abundance: -
v_gene: TRBV7-2
d_gene: -
CDR3aa: CASTYRSPSETQYF
CDR3nt: TGTGCCAGCACCTACCGAAGCCCGTCAGAGACCCAGTACTTC